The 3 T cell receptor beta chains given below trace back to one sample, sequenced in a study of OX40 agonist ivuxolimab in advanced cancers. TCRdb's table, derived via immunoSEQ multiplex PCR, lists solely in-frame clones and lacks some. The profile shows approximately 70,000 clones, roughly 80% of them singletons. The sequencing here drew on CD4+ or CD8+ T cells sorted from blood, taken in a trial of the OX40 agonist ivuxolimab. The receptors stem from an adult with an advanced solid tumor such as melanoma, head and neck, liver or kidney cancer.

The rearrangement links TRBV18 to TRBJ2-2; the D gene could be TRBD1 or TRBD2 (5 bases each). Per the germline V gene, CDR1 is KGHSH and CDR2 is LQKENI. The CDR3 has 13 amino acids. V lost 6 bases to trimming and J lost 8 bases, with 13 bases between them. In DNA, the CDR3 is TGTGCCAGCTCCCCCGGGACCTGGGGGGAGCTGTTTTTT. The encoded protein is CASSPGTWGELFF.

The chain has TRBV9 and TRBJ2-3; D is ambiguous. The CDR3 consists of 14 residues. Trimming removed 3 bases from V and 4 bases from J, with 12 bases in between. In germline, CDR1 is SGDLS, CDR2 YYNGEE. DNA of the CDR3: TGTGCCAGCAGCGGTGTCGGCGGTTCAGATACGCAGTATTTT. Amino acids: CASSGVGGSDTQYF.

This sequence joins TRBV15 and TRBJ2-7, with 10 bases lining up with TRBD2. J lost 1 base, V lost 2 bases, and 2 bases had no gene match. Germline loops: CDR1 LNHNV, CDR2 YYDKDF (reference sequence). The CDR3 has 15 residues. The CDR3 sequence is CATSRLGLASYEQYF. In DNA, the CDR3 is TGTGCCACCAGCAGATTGGGACTAGCGTCCTACGAGCAGTACTTC.